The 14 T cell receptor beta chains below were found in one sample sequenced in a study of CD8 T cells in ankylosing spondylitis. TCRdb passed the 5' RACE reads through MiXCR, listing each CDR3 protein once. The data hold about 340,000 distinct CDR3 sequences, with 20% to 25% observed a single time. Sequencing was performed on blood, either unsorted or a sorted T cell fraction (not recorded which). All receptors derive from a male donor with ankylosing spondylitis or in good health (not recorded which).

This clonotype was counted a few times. The CDR3 loop reads CSVELFEVDTQYF. In DNA, the CDR3 is TGCAGCGTTGAACTGTTCGAAGTGGATACGCAGTATTTT. V usage is TRBV29-1 and J usage is TRBJ2-3; no clear D. Germline V gene sequence: CDR1 SQVTM, CDR2 ANQGSEA. V shed 2 bases and J shed 6 bases, with 12 bases lying between them. The length of the CDR3 is 13 residues.

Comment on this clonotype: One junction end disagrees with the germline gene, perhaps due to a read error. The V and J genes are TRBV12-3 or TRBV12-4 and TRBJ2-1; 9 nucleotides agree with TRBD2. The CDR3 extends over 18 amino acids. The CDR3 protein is CAISLGGVAGASYNEQFF. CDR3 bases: TGTGCCATCAGTTTAGGGGGCGTAGCGGGGGCATCCTACAATGAGCAGTTCTTC.

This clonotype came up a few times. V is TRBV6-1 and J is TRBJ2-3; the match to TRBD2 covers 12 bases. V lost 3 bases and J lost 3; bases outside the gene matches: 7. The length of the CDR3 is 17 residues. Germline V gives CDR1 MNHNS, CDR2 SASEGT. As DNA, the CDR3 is TGTGCCAGCAGTGACTACTCTAGCGGGGGGGGGACAGATACGCAGTATTTT. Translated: CASSDYSSGGGTDTQYF.

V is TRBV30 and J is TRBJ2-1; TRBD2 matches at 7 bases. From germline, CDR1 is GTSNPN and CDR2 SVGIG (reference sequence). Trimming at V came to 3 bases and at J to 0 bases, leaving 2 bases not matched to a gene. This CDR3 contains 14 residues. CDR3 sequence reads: CAWSGGTSYNEQFF. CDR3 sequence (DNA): TGTGCCTGGAGCGGGGGGACCTCCTACAATGAGCAGTTCTTC.

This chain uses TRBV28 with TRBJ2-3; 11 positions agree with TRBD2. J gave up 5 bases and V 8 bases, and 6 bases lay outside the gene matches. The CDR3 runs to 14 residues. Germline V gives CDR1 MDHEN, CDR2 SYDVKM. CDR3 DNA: TGTGCCAGCGAACTAGCGGGGGTTGAAGATACGCAGTATTTT. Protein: CASELAGVEDTQYF. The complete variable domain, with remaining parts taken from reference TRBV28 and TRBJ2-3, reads DVKVTQSSRYLVKRTGEKVFLECVQDMDHENMFWYRQDPGLGLRLIYFSYDVKMKEKGDIPEGYSVSREKKERFSLILESASTNQTSMYLCASELAGVEDTQYFGPGTRLTVL.

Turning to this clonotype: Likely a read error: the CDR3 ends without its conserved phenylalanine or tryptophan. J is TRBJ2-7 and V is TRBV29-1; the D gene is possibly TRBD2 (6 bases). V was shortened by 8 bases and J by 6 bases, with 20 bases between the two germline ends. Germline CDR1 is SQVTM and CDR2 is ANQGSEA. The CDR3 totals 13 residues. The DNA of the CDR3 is TGCAGCCCTAAGGGAGGCAGGGTTCGCGAGCAGTACTTA. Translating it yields CSPKGGRVREQYL.

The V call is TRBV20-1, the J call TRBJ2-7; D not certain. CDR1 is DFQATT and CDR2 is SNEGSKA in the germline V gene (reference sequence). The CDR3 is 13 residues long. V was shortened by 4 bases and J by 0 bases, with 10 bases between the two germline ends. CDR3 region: CSAMEPSSYEQYF. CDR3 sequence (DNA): TGCAGTGCTATGGAACCAAGCTCCTACGAGCAGTACTTC.

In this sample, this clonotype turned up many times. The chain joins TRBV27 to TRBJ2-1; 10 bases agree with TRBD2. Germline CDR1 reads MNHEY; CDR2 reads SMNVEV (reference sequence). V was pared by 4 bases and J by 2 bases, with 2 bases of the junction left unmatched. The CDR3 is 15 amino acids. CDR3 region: CASSSSGGPYNEQFF. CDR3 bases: TGTGCCAGCAGTTCTAGCGGGGGCCCCTACAATGAGCAGTTCTTC.

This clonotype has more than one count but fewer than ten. The CDR3 DNA is TGTGCCAGCAGTTTGATCCCCACCGCTCAGGCCGGGGAGCTGTTTTTT. Translation: CASSLIPTAQAGELFF. The chain combines TRBV28 with TRBJ2-2, with unresolved D. The length of the CDR3 is 16 residues. CDR1 and CDR2 (germline): MDHEN, SYDVKM. V was clipped by 3 bases and J by 6 bases, with 17 bases between them.

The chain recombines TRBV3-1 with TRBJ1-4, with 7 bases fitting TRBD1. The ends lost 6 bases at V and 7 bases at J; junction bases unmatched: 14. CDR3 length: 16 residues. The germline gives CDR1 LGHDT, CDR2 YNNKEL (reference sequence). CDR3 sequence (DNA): TGTGCCAGCAGAGGGGGCTCCACCCGTCAGGGTGAAAAACTGTTTTTT. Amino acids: CASRGGSTRQGEKLFF.

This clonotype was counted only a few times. CDR3 region: CASRQGINEQFF. The CDR3 region has the DNA TGTGCCAGCAGACAGGGAATCAATGAGCAGTTCTTC. The rearrangement links TRBV6-2 or TRBV6-3 to TRBJ2-1; D is possibly TRBD1 (6 bases). The CDR3 has 12 residues. Deletions cut 6 bases from V and 6 bases from J, with 9 bases between. From germline, CDR1 is MNHEY and CDR2 SVGEGT.

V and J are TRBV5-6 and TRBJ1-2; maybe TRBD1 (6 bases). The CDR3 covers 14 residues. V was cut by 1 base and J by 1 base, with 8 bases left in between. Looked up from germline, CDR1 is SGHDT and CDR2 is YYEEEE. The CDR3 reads CASSLTGNNYGYTF. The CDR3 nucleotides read TGTGCCAGCAGCTTGACAGGGAATAACTATGGCTACACCTTC.

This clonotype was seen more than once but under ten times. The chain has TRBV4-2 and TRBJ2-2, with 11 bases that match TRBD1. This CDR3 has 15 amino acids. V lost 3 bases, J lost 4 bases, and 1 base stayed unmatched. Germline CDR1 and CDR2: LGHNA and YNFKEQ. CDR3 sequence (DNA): TGTGCCAGCAGCCAGGGGACAGGGGGCACCGGGGAGCTGTTTTTT. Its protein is CASSQGTGGTGELFF.

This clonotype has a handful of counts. CDR3 coding DNA: TGTGCCAGCAGCCTCGACGCCGGGACAGGGAACACCGGGGAGCTGTTTTTT. This gives the protein CASSLDAGTGNTGELFF. The chain uses TRBV4-2 and TRBJ2-2; 8 bases are a match to TRBD1. The ends lost 4 bases at V and 1 base at J; junction bases unmatched: 8. The CDR3 is 17 residues long. In germline, CDR1 is LGHNA, CDR2 YNFKEQ.